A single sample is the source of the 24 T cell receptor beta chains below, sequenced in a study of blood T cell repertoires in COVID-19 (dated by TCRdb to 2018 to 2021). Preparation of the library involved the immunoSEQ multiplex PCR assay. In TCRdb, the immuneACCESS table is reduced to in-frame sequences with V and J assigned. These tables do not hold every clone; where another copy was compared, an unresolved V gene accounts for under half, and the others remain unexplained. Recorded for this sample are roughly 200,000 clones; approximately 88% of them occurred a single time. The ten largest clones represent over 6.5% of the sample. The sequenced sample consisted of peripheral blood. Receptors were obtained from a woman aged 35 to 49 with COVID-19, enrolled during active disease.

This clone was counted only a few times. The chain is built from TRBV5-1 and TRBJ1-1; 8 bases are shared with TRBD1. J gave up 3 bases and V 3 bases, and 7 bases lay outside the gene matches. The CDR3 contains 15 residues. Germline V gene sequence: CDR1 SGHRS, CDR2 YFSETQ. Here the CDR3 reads CASSSGGAPDTEAFF. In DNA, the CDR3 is TGCGCCAGCAGCTCAGGGGGCGCCCCGGACACTGAAGCTTTCTTT.

CDR3 sequence (DNA): TGTGCCAGCCGAGGTCCCCAGAATACGCAGTATTTT. This translates into CASRGPQNTQYF. This chain uses TRBV25-1 with TRBJ2-3, with unresolved D. Trimming stripped 8 bases from V and 7 bases from J, with 13 bases between. This CDR3 region has 12 residues. Per the germline V gene, CDR1 is MGHDK and CDR2 is SYGVNS.

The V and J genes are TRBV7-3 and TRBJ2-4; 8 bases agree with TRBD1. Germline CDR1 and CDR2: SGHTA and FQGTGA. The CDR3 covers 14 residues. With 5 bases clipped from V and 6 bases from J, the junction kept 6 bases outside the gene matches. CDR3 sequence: CASSPGQGGNIQYF. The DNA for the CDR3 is TGTGCCAGCAGCCCAGGACAGGGTGGAAACATTCAGTACTTC.

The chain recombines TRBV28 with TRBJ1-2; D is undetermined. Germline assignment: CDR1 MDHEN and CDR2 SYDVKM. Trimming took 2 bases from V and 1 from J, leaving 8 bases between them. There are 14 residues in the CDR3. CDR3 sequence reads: CASSLILNNYGYTF. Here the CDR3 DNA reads TGTGCCAGCAGTTTAATACTCAATAACTATGGCTACACCTTC.

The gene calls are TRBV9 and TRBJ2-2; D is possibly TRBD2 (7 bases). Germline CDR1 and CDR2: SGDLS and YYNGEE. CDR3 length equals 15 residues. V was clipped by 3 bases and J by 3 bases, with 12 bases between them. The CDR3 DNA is TGTGCCAGCAGCGAGCGGGACACTTACACCGGGGAGCTGTTTTTT. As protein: CASSERDTYTGELFF. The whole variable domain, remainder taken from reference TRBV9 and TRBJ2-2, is DSGVTQTPKHLITATGQRVTLRCSPRSGDLSVYWYQQSLDQGLQFLIQYYNGEERAKGNILERFSAQQFPDLHSELNLSSLELGDSALYFCASSERDTYTGELFFGEGSRLTVL.

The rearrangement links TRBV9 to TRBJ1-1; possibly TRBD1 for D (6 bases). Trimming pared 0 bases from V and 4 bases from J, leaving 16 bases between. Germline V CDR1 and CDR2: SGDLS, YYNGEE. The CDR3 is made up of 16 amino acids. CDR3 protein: CASSVVGQRGGTEAFF. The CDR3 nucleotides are TGTGCCAGCAGCGTAGTCGGACAGCGCGGGGGCACTGAAGCTTTCTTT.

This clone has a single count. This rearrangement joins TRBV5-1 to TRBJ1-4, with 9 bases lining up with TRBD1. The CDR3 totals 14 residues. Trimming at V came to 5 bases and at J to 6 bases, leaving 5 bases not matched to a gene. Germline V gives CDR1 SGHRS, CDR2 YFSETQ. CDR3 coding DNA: TGCGCCAGCAGTTCGACAGGGGGGGATGAAAAACTGTTTTTT. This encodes CASSSTGGDEKLFF.

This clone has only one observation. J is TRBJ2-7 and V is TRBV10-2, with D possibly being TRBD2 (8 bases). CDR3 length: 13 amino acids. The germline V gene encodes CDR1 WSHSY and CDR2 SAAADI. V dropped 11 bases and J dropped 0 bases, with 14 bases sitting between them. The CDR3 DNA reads TGCGCCGCCGGGAGGGGGCTCTCCTACGAGCAGTACTTC. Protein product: CAAGRGLSYEQYF.

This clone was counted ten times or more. CDR3 loop: CASRGGGWYTEAFF. CDR3 DNA sequence: TGTGCCAGCAGAGGTGGAGGGTGGTATACTGAAGCTTTCTTT. The chain joins TRBV28 to TRBJ1-1; D not certain. Germline V lookup: CDR1 MDHEN, CDR2 SYDVKM. CDR3 length: 14 residues. V dropped 6 bases and J dropped 5 bases, with 16 bases sitting between them. The whole variable domain, remainder taken from reference TRBV28 and TRBJ1-1, is DVKVTQSSRYLVKRTGEKVFLECVQDMDHENMFWYRQDPGLGLRLIYFSYDVKMKEKGDIPEGYSVSREKKERFSLILESASTNQTSMYLCASRGGGWYTEAFFGQGTRLTVV.

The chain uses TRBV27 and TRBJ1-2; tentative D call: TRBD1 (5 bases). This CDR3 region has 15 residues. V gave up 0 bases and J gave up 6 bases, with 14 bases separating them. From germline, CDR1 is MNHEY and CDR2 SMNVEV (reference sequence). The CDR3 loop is CASSLSTVLSDGYTF. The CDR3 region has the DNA TGTGCCAGCAGTTTATCGACAGTATTAAGCGATGGCTACACCTTC.

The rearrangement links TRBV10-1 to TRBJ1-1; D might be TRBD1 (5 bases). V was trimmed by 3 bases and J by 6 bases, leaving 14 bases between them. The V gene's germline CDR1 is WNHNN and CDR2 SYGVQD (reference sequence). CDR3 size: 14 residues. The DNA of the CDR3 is TGCGCCAGCAGTGAAACAGGCAGGGCCCCTGAAGCTTTCTTT. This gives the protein CASSETGRAPEAFF.

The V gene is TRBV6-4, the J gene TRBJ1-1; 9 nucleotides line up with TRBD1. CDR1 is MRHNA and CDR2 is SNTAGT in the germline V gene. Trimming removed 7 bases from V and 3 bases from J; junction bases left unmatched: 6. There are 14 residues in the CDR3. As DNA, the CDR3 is TGTGCCAGCACCAAGGACAGGGGATACACTGAAGCTTTCTTT. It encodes CASTKDRGYTEAFF.

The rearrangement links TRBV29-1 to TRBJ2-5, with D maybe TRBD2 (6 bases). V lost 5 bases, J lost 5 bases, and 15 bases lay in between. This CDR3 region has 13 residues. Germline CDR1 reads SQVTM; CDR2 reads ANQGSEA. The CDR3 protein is CSVPRGRRETQYF. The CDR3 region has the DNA TGCAGCGTTCCACGAGGGAGGAGGGAGACCCAGTACTTC.

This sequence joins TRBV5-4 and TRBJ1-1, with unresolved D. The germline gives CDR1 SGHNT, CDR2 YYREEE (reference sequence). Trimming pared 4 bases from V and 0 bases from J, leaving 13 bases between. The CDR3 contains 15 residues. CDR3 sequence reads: CASSDSVSMNTEAFF. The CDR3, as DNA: TGTGCCAGCAGCGATTCGGTGTCCATGAACACTGAAGCTTTCTTT.

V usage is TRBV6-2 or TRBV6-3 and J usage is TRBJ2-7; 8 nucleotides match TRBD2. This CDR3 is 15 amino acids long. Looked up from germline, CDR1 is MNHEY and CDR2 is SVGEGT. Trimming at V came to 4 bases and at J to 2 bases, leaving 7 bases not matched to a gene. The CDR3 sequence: CASSSISGEAYEQYF. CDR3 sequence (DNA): TGTGCCAGCAGTTCAATTAGCGGGGAAGCCTACGAGCAGTACTTC.

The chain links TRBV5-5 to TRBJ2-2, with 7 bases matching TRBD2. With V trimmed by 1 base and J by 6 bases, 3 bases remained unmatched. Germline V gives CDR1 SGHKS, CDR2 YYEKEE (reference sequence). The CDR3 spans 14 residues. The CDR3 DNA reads TGTGCCAGCAGCTTGCGAGCGGGATCCGGGGAGCTGTTTTTT. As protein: CASSLRAGSGELFF.

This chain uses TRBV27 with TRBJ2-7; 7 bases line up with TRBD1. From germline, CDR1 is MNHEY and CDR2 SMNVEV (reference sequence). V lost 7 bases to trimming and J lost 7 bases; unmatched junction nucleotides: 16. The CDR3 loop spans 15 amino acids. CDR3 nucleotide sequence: TGTGCCAGCACCCCGGGACAGACACCCTACGGAGAGCAGTACTTC. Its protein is CASTPGQTPYGEQYF.

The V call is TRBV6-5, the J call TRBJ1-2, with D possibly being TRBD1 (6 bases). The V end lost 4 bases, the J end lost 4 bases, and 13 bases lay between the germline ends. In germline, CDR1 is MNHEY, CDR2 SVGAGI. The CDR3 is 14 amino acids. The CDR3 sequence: CASSLTGRSYGYTF. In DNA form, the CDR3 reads TGTGCCAGCAGTTTGACAGGTAGGAGCTATGGCTACACCTTC.

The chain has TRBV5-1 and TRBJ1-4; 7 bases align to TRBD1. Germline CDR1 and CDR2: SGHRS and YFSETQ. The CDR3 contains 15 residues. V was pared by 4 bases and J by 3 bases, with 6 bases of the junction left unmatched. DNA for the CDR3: TGCGCCAGCAGCCGTACGACAGGGTCTAATGAAAAACTGTTTTTT. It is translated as CASSRTTGSNEKLFF. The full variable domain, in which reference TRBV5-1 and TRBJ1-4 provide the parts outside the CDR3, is KAGVTQTPRYLIKTRGQQVTLSCSPISGHRSVSWYQQTPGQGLQFLFEYFSETQRNKGNFPGRFSGRQFSNSRSEMNVSTLELGDSALYLCASSRTTGSNEKLFFGSGTQLSVL.

This chain's CDR3 is CASSAVPGQIIYEQYF. CDR3 nucleotides: TGTGCCAGCAGCGCTGTCCCGGGACAGATAATCTACGAGCAGTACTTC. The V and J genes are TRBV11-2 and TRBJ2-7; 7 bases are a match to TRBD1. Unmatched junction bases numbered 13, after V lost 5 bases and J lost 3 bases. This CDR3 region has 16 residues. Germline V gives CDR1 SGHAT, CDR2 FQNNGV.

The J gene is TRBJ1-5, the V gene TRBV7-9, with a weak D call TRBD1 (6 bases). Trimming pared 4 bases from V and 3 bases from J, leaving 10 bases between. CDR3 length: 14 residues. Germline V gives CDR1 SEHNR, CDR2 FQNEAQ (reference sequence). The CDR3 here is CASSWTDSNQPQHF. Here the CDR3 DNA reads TGTGCCAGCAGCTGGACAGACTCCAATCAGCCCCAGCATTTT.

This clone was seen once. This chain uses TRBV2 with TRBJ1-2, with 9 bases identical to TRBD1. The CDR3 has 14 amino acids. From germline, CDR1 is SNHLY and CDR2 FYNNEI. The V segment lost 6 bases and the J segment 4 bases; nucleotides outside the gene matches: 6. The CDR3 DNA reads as TGTGCCAGCAGCCGCGGACAGGGGACCTATGGCTACACCTTC. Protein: CASSRGQGTYGYTF.

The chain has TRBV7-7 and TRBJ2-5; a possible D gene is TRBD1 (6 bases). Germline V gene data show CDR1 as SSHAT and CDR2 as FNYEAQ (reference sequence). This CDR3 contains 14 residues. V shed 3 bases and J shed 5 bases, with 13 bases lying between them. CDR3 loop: CASSLRARGETQYF. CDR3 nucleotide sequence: TGTGCCAGCAGCTTGAGGGCCAGGGGTGAGACCCAGTACTTC.

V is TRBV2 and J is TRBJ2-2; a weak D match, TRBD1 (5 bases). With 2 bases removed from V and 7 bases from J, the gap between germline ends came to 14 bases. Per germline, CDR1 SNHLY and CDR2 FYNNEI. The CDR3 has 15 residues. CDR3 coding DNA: TGTGCCAGCAGTGAAATCCAGGGTTCCGGCGGGGAGCTGTTTTTT. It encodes CASSEIQGSGGELFF.